The 2 T cell receptor beta chains below all came from one sample that was sequenced in a study of technical replicates of blood from a handful of donors. Measured with immunoSEQ multiplex PCR; TCRdb has only the in-frame clones, and not every one. This table holds over 60,000 clones, 85% to 95% found once. Sequenced: T cells isolated from PBMCs. Receptors originate from a human donor in good health.

The rearrangement links TRBV18 to TRBJ1-1, with TRBD1 as a possible D gene (6 bases). The CDR3 covers 14 residues. V lost 4 bases to trimming and J lost 1 base, with 10 bases between them. The germline V gene encodes CDR1 KGHSH and CDR2 LQKENI. CDR3 sequence reads: CASSLATGNTEAFF. CDR3 sequence (DNA): TGTGCCAGCTCACTGGCGACAGGGAACACTGAAGCTTTCTTT.

The chain combines TRBV7-9 with TRBJ2-2; 13 bases fit TRBD2. The CDR3 spans 16 residues. V shed 5 bases, J shed 6 bases, and the junction held 6 bases outside the gene matches. Germline CDR1 and CDR2: SEHNR and FQNEAQ (reference sequence). CDR3 loop: CASSPSTSGRAGELFF. CDR3 sequence (DNA): TGTGCCAGCAGCCCTTCAACTAGCGGGAGGGCCGGGGAGCTGTTTTTT. Using reference TRBV7-9 and TRBJ2-2 for the parts outside the CDR3, the full variable domain is DTGVSQNPRHKITKRGQNVTFRCDPISEHNRLYWYRQTLGQGPEFLTYFQNEAQLEKSRLLSDRFSAERPKGSFSTLEIQRTEQGDSAMYLCASSPSTSGRAGELFFGEGSRLTVL.